This T cell receptor beta chain was sequenced during a study of tumor and adjacent non-tumor tissue in lung cancer. The overall study: Aged roughly 31 to 80 years, patients included more than nine men and about 5 women with stage I to III disease.

This clonotype has just one count. Its antigen is unknown. A read error may account for a junction end that differs from germline. No cell sorting was done before RNA was extracted from the tissue. Between August and November 2014, newly diagnosed, chemotherapy-naive lung cancer patients underwent thoracic surgery in China. Germline CDR1 is LGHNA and CDR2 is YNFKEQ. The CDR3 runs to 15 residues. TCRbeta libraries were built with three rounds of nested PCR, modified from ARM-PCR. TCRdb independently ran MiXCR on the multiplex PCR reads; one entry per CDR3 protein. The table lists under 95,000 distinct CDR3 sequences, 67% of them singletons. Overall study results and limits: Top 100 clones took a larger repertoire share in normal lung. Tumor tissue had significantly higher TCR diversity than normal lung.

This rearrangement joins TRBV4-2 to TRBJ2-1; 7 nucleotides match TRBD2. The TCR sequence derives from a man aged 60 to 69 with non-small cell lung cancer. Sequencing was performed on lung tumor tissue. The CDR3 DNA sequence: TGTGCCAGCAGCAGACTAGTGGGAGGGCACAATGGGCAGTTCTTC. It codes for CASSRLVGGHNGQFF.